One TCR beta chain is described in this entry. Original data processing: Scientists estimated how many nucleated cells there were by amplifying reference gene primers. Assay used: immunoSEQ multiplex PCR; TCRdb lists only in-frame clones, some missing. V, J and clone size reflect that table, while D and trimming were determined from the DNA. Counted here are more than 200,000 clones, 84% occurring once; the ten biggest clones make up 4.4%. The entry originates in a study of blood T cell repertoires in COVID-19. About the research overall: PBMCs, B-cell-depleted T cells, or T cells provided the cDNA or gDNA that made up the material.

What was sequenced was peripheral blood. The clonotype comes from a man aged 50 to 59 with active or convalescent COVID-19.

The CDR3 DNA sequence: TGCGCCAGCAGCCCCCCGACAGGGTTAAGTGGCTACACCTTC. This sequence encodes CASSPPTGLSGYTF. The chain employs TRBV5-1 and TRBJ1-2; 7 bases map to TRBD1. Germline lookup yields CDR1 SGHRS and CDR2 YFSETQ. This CDR3 spans 14 amino acids. V gave up 4 bases and J gave up 7 bases; unmatched junction bases: 10.